Following are 19 T cell receptor beta chains from one sample sequenced in a study of blood T cell repertoires in COVID-19 (dated by TCRdb to 2019 to 2021). The library was produced with the immunoSEQ multiplex PCR assay. In TCRdb, the immuneACCESS table is reduced to in-frame sequences with V and J assigned. These tables do not hold every clone; where another copy was compared, an unresolved V gene accounts for under half, and the others remain unexplained. Within this sample are over 200,000 clones, with approximately 84% of them counted one time only. The top ten hold 1.5% to 2% of the sample. Material for sequencing was peripheral blood. The receptors come from a man aged 35 to 55 with active or convalescent COVID-19.

This sequence joins TRBV18 and TRBJ2-7; D is perhaps TRBD2 (6 bases). CDR3 length: 16 residues. Germline loops: CDR1 KGHSH, CDR2 LQKENI. Trimming shortened V by 0 bases and J by 2 bases, and 14 bases separated the two germline ends. The CDR3 spells CASSPPGGSKTYEQYF. In DNA form, the CDR3 reads TGTGCCAGCTCACCACCCGGGGGTTCCAAGACCTACGAGCAGTACTTC.

The V and J genes are TRBV5-1 and TRBJ1-5; TRBD1 is a possible D gene (6 bases). This CDR3 region has 13 residues. Trimming shortened V by 2 bases and J by 8 bases, and 11 bases separated the two germline ends. CDR1 and CDR2 (germline): SGHRS, YFSETQ. Here the CDR3 DNA reads TGCGCCAGCAGCTTAACAGGGTGGGAGCCCCAGCATTTT. Translating gives CASSLTGWEPQHF.

This chain connects TRBV7-2 to TRBJ1-1; D may be TRBD1 (6 bases). Trimming removed 3 bases at V and 0 bases at J, with 8 bases between. Germline V gene data show CDR1 as SGHTA and CDR2 as FQGNSA. This CDR3 contains 14 residues. CDR3 nucleotide sequence: TGTGCCAGCAGCTTGAGGGGGTTGAACACTGAAGCTTTCTTT. Translated, it gives CASSLRGLNTEAFF.

This clone has just one count. J is TRBJ2-7 and V is TRBV11-2, with 9 bases aligning to TRBD2. Germline lookup yields CDR1 SGHAT and CDR2 FQNNGV. This CDR3 region has 14 residues. Germline trimming cut 6 bases from V and 3 bases from J; bases unmatched to any gene: 6. The CDR3 protein is CASRTGLAVYEQYF. DNA for the CDR3: TGTGCCAGCAGGACGGGACTAGCTGTCTACGAGCAGTACTTC.

This chain uses TRBV9 with TRBJ2-1, with TRBD1 matching 8 bases. CDR1 is SGDLS, CDR2 YYNGEE, per germline. With V trimmed by 3 bases and J by 6 bases, 8 bases remained unmatched. The CDR3 loop spans 15 amino acids. CDR3 coding DNA: TGTGCCAGCAGCGATGGACAGGGACCAAGCAATGAGCAGTTCTTC. It translates to CASSDGQGPSNEQFF.

The CDR3 DNA sequence: TGTGCCAGCAGCTTGGCCGTGGGGGCTAGGATCTACGAGCAGTACTTC. Translating gives CASSLAVGARIYEQYF. This sequence joins TRBV5-5 and TRBJ2-7, with TRBD1 as a possible D gene (6 bases). The CDR3 runs 16 residues. The germline V gene has CDR1 SGHKS and CDR2 YYEKEE (reference sequence). V lost 0 bases to trimming and J lost 3 bases, with 16 bases between them. The variable domain in full, with the rest retrieved from reference TRBV5-5 and TRBJ2-7, is DAGVTQSPTHLIKTRGQQVTLRCSPISGHKSVSWYQQVLGQGPQFIFQYYEKEERGRGNFPDRFSARQFPNYSSELNVNALLLGDSALYLCASSLAVGARIYEQYFGPGTRLTVT.

The chain uses TRBV28 and TRBJ1-1; no reliable D call. The CDR3 contains 13 residues. Germline V gene data show CDR1 as MDHEN and CDR2 as SYDVKM. V lost 4 bases, J lost 2 bases, and 8 bases lay in between. CDR3 DNA sequence: TGTGCCAGCAGTTCACAACCAAACACTGAAGCTTTCTTT. Its translation is CASSSQPNTEAFF.

The chain employs TRBV11-2 and TRBJ2-7; 14 bases line up with TRBD2. With 5 bases clipped from V and 6 bases from J, the junction kept 6 bases outside the gene matches. Looked up from germline, CDR1 is SGHAT and CDR2 is FQNNGV. The CDR3 length is 15 residues. The CDR3: CASSAGLAGGAEQYF. Here the CDR3 DNA reads TGTGCCAGCAGCGCCGGACTAGCGGGAGGCGCCGAGCAGTACTTC.

This clone was observed a single time. The CDR3 DNA sequence: TGCGCCAGCAGCTTCTCCCCCTTTGGGACAGACTCTTACGAGCAGTACTTC. This translates into CASSFSPFGTDSYEQYF. The chain links TRBV5-1 to TRBJ2-7, with TRBD1 matching over 7 bases. The germline CDR1 and CDR2 sequences are SGHRS and YFSETQ. The V and J ends lost 2 bases and 4 bases, in that order; junction bases with no gene match: 15. The CDR3 is 17 amino acids. The full variable domain, rest sourced from reference TRBV5-1 and TRBJ2-7, is KAGVTQTPRYLIKTRGQQVTLSCSPISGHRSVSWYQQTPGQGLQFLFEYFSETQRNKGNFPGRFSGRQFSNSRSEMNVSTLELGDSALYLCASSFSPFGTDSYEQYFGPGTRLTVT.

The V and J genes are TRBV6-5 and TRBJ1-2; TRBD1 aligns across 7 bases. Looked up from germline, CDR1 is MNHEY and CDR2 is SVGAGI. The CDR3 sequence is 15 residues long. With V trimmed by 6 bases and J by 0 bases, 7 bases remained unmatched. The CDR3 bases are TGTGCCAGCAGCCAGCCGACAGGGACTAACTATGGCTACACCTTC. Its translation is CASSQPTGTNYGYTF.

The count of this clone is one. CDR3 in DNA: TGTGCCTGGAGCTTCACCCCGAGCTCTGGCTACACCTTC. This translates into CAWSFTPSSGYTF. The chain recombines TRBV30 with TRBJ1-2, with unresolved D. V shed 3 bases and J shed 7 bases, with 15 bases lying between them. The CDR3 loop spans 13 amino acids. CDR1 and CDR2 (germline): GTSNPN, SVGIG (reference sequence).

The chain has TRBV19 and TRBJ1-5; 8 bases are a match to TRBD1. The trim removed 5 bases at V and 1 base at J, leaving 7 bases unmatched. This CDR3 is built from 16 residues. The V gene's germline CDR1 is LNHDA and CDR2 SQIVND (reference sequence). CDR3 coding DNA: TGTGCCAGTAGTCCCGGACAGGGACGAAGCAATCAGCCCCAGCATTTT. The encoded protein is CASSPGQGRSNQPQHF.

This clone was detected once. The chain carries TRBV6-6 and TRBJ1-6; D gene uncertain. This CDR3 is built from 16 residues. In germline, CDR1 is MNHNY, CDR2 SVGAGI (reference sequence). The V and J ends lost 6 bases and 1 base respectively, with 13 bases between them. The CDR3, as DNA: TGTGCCAGCAGAGAGGGTGGCGCATCCTATAATTCACCCCTCCACTTT. It specifies CASREGGASYNSPLHF.

This clone was counted once. The V gene is TRBV7-9, the J gene TRBJ1-2; D gene ambiguous. The length of the CDR3 is 13 residues. Trimming cost V 5 bases and J 8 bases, with 15 bases left between them. From germline, CDR1 is SEHNR and CDR2 FQNEAQ (reference sequence). The CDR3 DNA reads TGTGCCAGCAGCCTAATCGGGGTAGGAGGCTACACCTTC. Translation gives CASSLIGVGGYTF.

The V call is TRBV6-5, the J call TRBJ1-1; D is undetermined. The germline V and J ends were trimmed by 6 bases and 5 bases, with 13 bases remaining between them. The germline CDR1 and CDR2 sequences are MNHEY and SVGAGI. CDR3 length: 13 residues. The CDR3 nucleotides read TGTGCCAGCAGATCCACCCGGAGGACTGAAGCTTTCTTT. It codes for CASRSTRRTEAFF.

The chain couples TRBV30 to TRBJ1-2; TRBD1 might be the D (5 bases). V lost 0 bases, J lost 10 bases, and 21 bases lay in between. CDR3 length: 15 residues. The germline gives CDR1 GTSNPN, CDR2 SVGIG (reference sequence). Written as DNA, the CDR3 is TGTGCCTGGAGTGTACAAATAGGGGCCCAGGCCCTCTACACCTTC. It translates to CAWSVQIGAQALYTF.

The V and J genes are TRBV18 and TRBJ1-2; unclear D gene. Germline-derived CDR1 and CDR2 are KGHSH and LQKENI. CDR3 length: 14 amino acids. The V end lost 2 bases, the J end lost 3 bases, and 10 bases lay between the germline ends. CDR3 residues: CASSPGRVHYGYTF. The CDR3, as DNA: TGTGCCAGCTCACCAGGGCGCGTCCACTATGGCTACACCTTC. Using reference TRBV18 and TRBJ1-2 for the parts outside the CDR3, the full variable domain is NAGVMQNPRHLVRRRGQEARLRCSPMKGHSHVYWYRQLPEEGLKFMVYLQKENIIDESGMPKERFSAEFPKEGPSILRIQQVVRGDSAAYFCASSPGRVHYGYTFGSGTRLTVV.

This chain uses TRBV24-1 with TRBJ1-1, with D maybe TRBD1 (6 bases). The CDR3 is 16 residues long. V lost 1 base and J 6 bases, leaving 17 bases between the germline ends. In germline, CDR1 is KGHDR, CDR2 SFDVKD. The CDR3: CATSDLRQGTCPEAFF. In nucleotides, the CDR3 is TGTGCCACCAGTGATTTAAGGCAGGGGACCTGCCCTGAAGCTTTCTTT.

This rearrangement joins TRBV7-9 to TRBJ1-3; D ambiguous. V dropped 6 bases and J dropped 0 bases, with 9 bases sitting between them. The CDR3 has 14 amino acids. Germline values: CDR1 SEHNR, CDR2 FQNEAQ (reference sequence). The CDR3: CASSSRYSGNTIYF. The DNA of the CDR3 is TGTGCCAGCAGTAGTCGCTACTCTGGAAACACCATATATTTT.